This passage covers 28 T cell receptor beta chains from one sample sequenced in a study of human T cells and chemical hapten exposure. Documented time point: patch test 2, 6 weeks after DPC sensitization. The treatment was: therapeutic diphenylcyclopropenone sensitization with weekly scalp DPC. A single record per CDR3 protein comes from TCRdb applying MiXCR to the RACE reads. The sample yields approximately 97,000 distinct CDR3 sequences, roughly an eighth seen once. This specimen consisted of whole blood, obtained in connection with sensitization to the hapten diphenylcyclopropenone (DPC). The receptors here all came from a woman aged 40 to 50 with alopecia areata. Some clones in this sample may be carry-over from other donors' samples.

This clonotype came up many times. The chain's CDR3 is CASSQVGSGRDTQYF. The CDR3, as DNA: TGCGCCAGCAGCCAAGTGGGGTCGGGCAGAGATACGCAGTATTTT. This sequence joins TRBV4-3 and TRBJ2-3, with D hard to call. The germline V and J ends were trimmed by 1 base and 5 bases, with 13 bases remaining between them. The length of the CDR3 is 15 residues. The V gene's germline CDR1 is LGHNA and CDR2 YSLEER.

This sequence joins TRBV5-6 and TRBJ2-5; no reliable D call. Germline-derived CDR1 and CDR2 are SGHDT and YYEEEE. With 0 bases removed from V and 1 base from J, the gap between germline ends came to 16 bases. The CDR3 runs 17 residues. CDR3 sequence: CASSLDSTSRLQETQYF. CDR3 sequence (DNA): TGTGCCAGCAGCTTGGACTCGACATCTCGACTCCAAGAGACCCAGTACTTC.

In its sample, this clonotype was seen many times. The J gene is TRBJ2-6, the V gene TRBV6-5; D gene unclear. The germline V and J ends were trimmed by 5 bases and 0 bases, with 8 bases remaining between them. Germline lookup yields CDR1 MNHEY and CDR2 SVGAGI. This CDR3 is 15 amino acids long. This CDR3 reads CASSGWASGANVLTF. The CDR3 DNA reads TGTGCCAGCAGTGGTTGGGCCTCTGGGGCCAACGTCCTGACTTTC.

The CDR3 reads CSALPGTRTDTQYF. CDR3 DNA: TGCAGTGCTTTACCCGGGACTCGCACAGATACGCAGTATTTT. The V call is TRBV20-1, the J call TRBJ2-3, with D maybe TRBD2 (6 bases). The CDR3 contains 14 residues. Germline V CDR1 and CDR2: DFQATT, SNEGSKA (reference sequence). Trimming removed 5 bases from V and 1 base from J, with 13 bases in between.

This chain links TRBV19 with TRBJ2-7; no firm D call. This CDR3 comprises 15 residues. Trimming stripped 0 bases from V and 5 bases from J, with 14 bases between. Germline values: CDR1 LNHDA, CDR2 SQIVND (reference sequence). The CDR3 reads CASSIDLGLVNEQYF. In DNA, the CDR3 is TGTGCCAGTAGTATAGATCTAGGGCTCGTCAACGAGCAGTACTTC.

This clonotype was seen more than once but under ten times. V and J are TRBV7-8 and TRBJ2-7; D remains ambiguous. V was pared by 0 bases and J by 2 bases, with 14 bases between. Germline V lookup: CDR1 SGHVS, CDR2 FQNEAQ. This CDR3 has 16 amino acids. The CDR3, as DNA: TGTGCCAGCAGCTTAGCAGGAAAAACCCGACCCTACGAGCAGTACTTC. Encoded protein: CASSLAGKTRPYEQYF.

The V call is TRBV19, the J call TRBJ2-7; D is undetermined. The CDR3 is made up of 13 amino acids. CDR1 is LNHDA, CDR2 SQIVND, per germline (reference sequence). Trimming left V 0 bases short and J 2 bases short, with 5 bases between. CDR3 loop: CASSIEVTYEQYF. The DNA of the CDR3 is TGTGCCAGTAGTATAGAAGTAACCTACGAGCAGTACTTC.

This clonotype was seen ten or more times. The chain is built from TRBV18 and TRBJ1-4; TRBD1 might be the D (6 bases). Germline loops: CDR1 KGHSH, CDR2 LQKENI. Trimming removed 2 bases from V and 4 bases from J, with 17 bases in between. The CDR3 totals 17 residues. Here the CDR3 reads CASSPKANGQHNEKLFF. The CDR3 nucleotides are TGTGCCAGCTCACCAAAGGCTAATGGACAGCATAATGAAAAACTGTTTTTT. The entire variable domain, with the rest obtained from reference TRBV18 and TRBJ1-4, is as follows: NAGVMQNPRHLVRRRGQEARLRCSPMKGHSHVYWYRQLPEEGLKFMVYLQKENIIDESGMPKERFSAEFPKEGPSILRIQQVVRGDSAAYFCASSPKANGQHNEKLFFGSGTQLSVL.

This clonotype has more than one count but fewer than ten. This sequence joins TRBV24-1 and TRBJ1-1; D remains ambiguous. This CDR3 comprises 14 residues. Germline lookup yields CDR1 KGHDR and CDR2 SFDVKD. V was trimmed by 3 bases and J by 6 bases, leaving 13 bases between them. CDR3 bases: TGTGCCACCAGTGATAACAGCCCGGTGTCTGAAGCTTTCTTT. Its protein is CATSDNSPVSEAFF.

The chain combines TRBV7-8 with TRBJ2-7; no clear D. Germline V lookup: CDR1 SGHVS, CDR2 FQNEAQ. The CDR3 extends over 15 amino acids. The V end lost 4 bases, the J end lost 0 bases, and 13 bases lay between the germline ends. The CDR3 DNA is TGTGCCAGCAGCTCGGTGGTACAGAACTCCTACGAGCAGTACTTC. It is translated as CASSSVVQNSYEQYF.

The chain combines TRBV7-2 with TRBJ1-4; no definite D call. Trimming pared 4 bases from V and 10 bases from J, leaving 19 bases between. The germline V gene encodes CDR1 SGHTA and CDR2 FQGNSA. The CDR3 has 15 residues. In nucleotides, the CDR3 is TGTGCCAGCAGCTCCAACCAAGCTTCAGTTGGAAAACTGTTTTTT. Translated: CASSSNQASVGKLFF.

This clonotype was seen only a few times. The chain links TRBV18 to TRBJ2-7; D unclear. The V end lost 3 bases, the J end lost 1 base, and 10 bases lay between the germline ends. Germline lookup yields CDR1 KGHSH and CDR2 LQKENI. CDR3 length: 14 residues. In DNA, the CDR3 is TGTGCCAGCTCACCTTCATTCCGGTCCTACGAGCAGTACTTC. Its translation: CASSPSFRSYEQYF.

This clonotype showed up many times. The J gene is TRBJ2-1, the V gene TRBV6-2 or TRBV6-3; 9 bases map to TRBD1. V lost 2 bases to trimming and J lost 3 bases; unmatched junction nucleotides: 5. The CDR3 sequence is 16 residues long. Germline CDR1 MNHEY, CDR2 SVGEGT. The CDR3 here is CASSYATGGIYNEQFF. In nucleotides, the CDR3 is TGTGCCAGCAGTTACGCGACAGGGGGTATCTACAATGAGCAGTTCTTC.

The chain carries TRBV11-2 and TRBJ2-7; a weak D match, TRBD2 (5 bases). The germline V and J ends were trimmed by 7 bases and 6 bases, with 16 bases remaining between them. This CDR3 spans 13 amino acids. CDR1 and CDR2 from the germline V gene are SGHAT and FQNNGV. In DNA form, the CDR3 reads TGTGCCAGCACCCCCGGCCCGGGGAGCGAGCAGTACTTC. Its protein product is CASTPGPGSEQYF.

Many counts were recorded for this clonotype. The chain joins TRBV7-7 to TRBJ2-3; 12 positions agree with TRBD1. The V and J ends lost 4 bases and 6 bases, in that order; junction bases with no gene match: 5. Germline loops: CDR1 SSHAT, CDR2 FNYEAQ (reference sequence). The CDR3 has 15 amino acids. CDR3 DNA sequence: TGTGCCAGCAGCTCGGGGACAGGGGGCTTGGATACGCAGTATTTT. Its translation is CASSSGTGGLDTQYF.

This clonotype was found many times. The rearrangement links TRBV7-8 to TRBJ1-5; D remains unclear. CDR1 is SGHVS, CDR2 FQNEAQ, per germline. V lost 4 bases and J 6 bases, leaving 10 bases between the germline ends. The CDR3 is 13 amino acids. The CDR3 nucleotides are TGTGCCAGCAGCTCAACTGGAAGTCAGCCCCAGCATTTT. Its translation: CASSSTGSQPQHF.

V usage is TRBV3-1 and J usage is TRBJ1-2; D ambiguous. The CDR3 totals 13 residues. V lost 4 bases to trimming and J lost 2 bases, with 8 bases between them. CDR1 and CDR2 (germline): LGHDT, YNNKEL (reference sequence). The CDR3 bases are TGTGCCAGCAGCCCCCGCTCCAACTATGGCTACACCTTC. Its protein product is CASSPRSNYGYTF.

This clonotype was observed at least ten times. The chain is built from TRBV9 and TRBJ1-6; no firm D call. The CDR3 contains 16 residues. In germline, CDR1 is SGDLS, CDR2 YYNGEE. Trimming stripped 2 bases from V and 0 bases from J, with 9 bases between. The CDR3 protein is CASSVSGSSYNSPLHF. In DNA, the CDR3 is TGTGCCAGCAGCGTTAGTGGCAGCTCCTATAATTCACCCCTCCACTTT.

This clonotype occurred many times. This CDR3 reads CASSGVLGVNTEAFF. CDR3 sequence (DNA): TGTGCCAGCAGCGGGGTTTTAGGGGTGAACACTGAAGCTTTCTTT. The chain recombines TRBV6-6 with TRBJ1-1; D is possibly TRBD1 (5 bases). V lost 6 bases to trimming and J lost 0 bases, with 14 bases between them. The length of the CDR3 is 15 residues. CDR1 MNHNY and CDR2 SVGAGI come from the germline V gene (reference sequence).

Worth noting for this clonotype: This sequence may be a read error, since a much larger clone differs from it by one base. The gene calls are TRBV27 and TRBJ1-2; TRBD1 agrees at 7 bases. Germline V gene lookup returns CDR1 MNHEY and CDR2 SMNVEV (reference sequence). The CDR3 runs 14 residues. The CDR3 reads CASSWGTANYGFTF. CDR3 in DNA: TGTGCCAGCAGCTGGGGGACAGCTAACTATGGCTTCACCTTC.

The rearrangement uses TRBV9 and TRBJ2-7; D is perhaps TRBD2 (6 bases). V was clipped by 0 bases and J by 2 bases, with 9 bases between them. The length of the CDR3 is 14 residues. The V gene's germline CDR1 is SGDLS and CDR2 YYNGEE. The chain's CDR3 is CASSVDGRAYEQYF. CDR3 nucleotide sequence: TGTGCCAGCAGCGTAGACGGGAGAGCCTACGAGCAGTACTTC.

The CDR3 bases are TGTGCCAGTAGCCGAGGACGGGTCTCTGGGGCCAACGTCCTGACTTTC. Translation: CASSRGRVSGANVLTF. V and J are TRBV6-2 or TRBV6-3 and TRBJ2-6; D gene ambiguous. This CDR3 is 16 amino acids long. In germline, CDR1 is MNHEY, CDR2 SVGEGT. V gave up 9 bases and J gave up 0 bases, with 15 bases separating them.

This clonotype has a single count. Just one base apart from a much larger clone, this may be a read error. Given the absence of the conserved phenylalanine or tryptophan at the CDR3 end, a read error is likely. It is unclear where the CDR3 begins or ends on the DNA, so no DNA is shown, and the CDR3 is as TCRdb lists it. V gene TRBV9 combines with J gene TRBJ2-7; TRBD2 reflects the table's D call only, with no check against the DNA. Germline V CDR1 and CDR2: SGDLS, YYNGEE. The CDR3 is 10 residues long, ends included. The CDR3 sequence: CASSAAPLPI.

This clonotype has a count of ten or more. CDR3 DNA: TGTGCCAGCAGCCTCAACTCCAGGGGGCTGTTATACAATGAGCAGTTCTTC. This sequence encodes CASSLNSRGLLYNEQFF. The chain employs TRBV27 and TRBJ2-1; 8 nucleotides agree with TRBD1. Looked up from germline, CDR1 is MNHEY and CDR2 is SMNVEV (reference sequence). V gave up 6 bases and J gave up 4 bases; unmatched junction bases: 14. The CDR3 totals 17 residues.

In its sample, this clonotype was seen a few times. The V gene is TRBV30, the J gene TRBJ2-1; the D is unclear. This CDR3 comprises 14 residues. Germline V gene lookup returns CDR1 GTSNPN and CDR2 SVGIG (reference sequence). Trimming left V 0 bases short and J 6 bases short, with 12 bases between. The CDR3 nucleotides are TGTGCCTGGAGTGTACTCATGCCTTTCAATGAGCAGTTCTTC. Its translation: CAWSVLMPFNEQFF.

The chain combines TRBV10-3 with TRBJ2-5; TRBD1 matches at 9 bases. This CDR3 spans 15 amino acids. Germline V gives CDR1 ENHRY, CDR2 SYGVKD. V lost 6 bases, J lost 1 base, and 6 bases stayed unmatched. In DNA, the CDR3 is TGTGCCATCAGGCCGGGACAGGGAGTCCAAGAGACCCAGTACTTC. Translating gives CAIRPGQGVQETQYF.

This clonotype was seen many times. CDR3 loop: CASNPTDNYGYTF. As DNA, the CDR3 is TGTGCCAGCAACCCGACAGATAACTATGGCTACACCTTC. V usage is TRBV6-2 or TRBV6-3 and J usage is TRBJ1-2; tentative D call: TRBD1 (5 bases). Deletions cut 7 bases from V and 1 base from J, with 10 bases between. This CDR3 region has 13 residues. Germline V CDR1 and CDR2: MNHEY, SVGEGT.

This clonotype was counted at least ten times. The chain links TRBV11-2 to TRBJ2-1; no definite D call. Trimming removed 4 bases at V and 0 bases at J, with 13 bases between. Germline V CDR1 and CDR2: SGHAT, FQNNGV. CDR3 size: 16 residues. The CDR3 bases are TGTGCCAGCAGCTCCCGCCCCTCAGGCTCCTACAATGAGCAGTTCTTC. This sequence encodes CASSSRPSGSYNEQFF.